The 31 T cell receptor beta chains listed next were all sequenced from one sample in a study of response to subunit inactivated influenza vaccine. A single record per CDR3 protein comes from TCRdb applying MiXCR to the RT-PCR reads. The sample lists roughly 160,000 distinct CDR3 sequences; under 13% were seen once. This material consisted of non-naive T cells sorted from PBMCs, taken 40 to 50 days after vaccination. The receptors here all came from a man aged 45-60 years who received an inactivated influenza vaccine.

V is TRBV11-2 and J is TRBJ2-3; the match to TRBD2 covers 7 bases. The CDR3 runs to 13 residues. Trimming at V came to 8 bases and at J to 5 bases, leaving 7 bases not matched to a gene. Per the germline V gene, CDR1 is SGHAT and CDR2 is FQNNGV. CDR3 coding DNA: TGTGCCAGCTCTAAGCGGGGAGGAGATACGCAGTATTTT. It is translated as CASSKRGGDTQYF.

This clonotype came up a few times. The gene calls are TRBV11-3 and TRBJ2-7, with 12 bases lining up with TRBD1. The germline gives CDR1 SGHNT, CDR2 YENEEA. The CDR3 runs to 16 residues. V was pared by 4 bases and J by 5 bases, with 9 bases of the junction left unmatched. CDR3: CASSSGQGAHLDEQYF. The CDR3 region has the DNA TGTGCCAGCAGCTCGGGACAGGGGGCGCACCTCGACGAGCAGTACTTC.

This clonotype was counted many times. The chain links TRBV29-1 to TRBJ1-2, with TRBD1 matching over 10 bases. This CDR3 is built from 13 residues. With V trimmed by 8 bases and J by 6 bases, 9 bases remained unmatched. CDR1 SQVTM and CDR2 ANQGSEA come from the germline V gene. The CDR3 nucleotides are TGCAGCCTCAATGTGGGGACAGGGGATGGCTACACCTTC. As protein: CSLNVGTGDGYTF.

The rearrangement links TRBV11-2 to TRBJ1-5; no firm D call. V lost 5 bases and J 7 bases, leaving 15 bases between the germline ends. The germline V gene encodes CDR1 SGHAT and CDR2 FQNNGV. This CDR3 spans 14 amino acids. CDR3 DNA sequence: TGTGCCAGCAGCGAAGGAAGTGTTCGACAGCCCCAGCATTTT. This gives the protein CASSEGSVRQPQHF. The full variable domain, completed using reference TRBV11-2 and TRBJ1-5, is EAGVAQSPRYKIIEKRQSVAFWCNPISGHATLYWYQQILGQGPKLLIQFQNNGVVDDSQLPKDRFSAERLKGVDSTLKIQPAKLEDSAVYLCASSEGSVRQPQHFGDGTRLSIL.

In its sample, this clonotype was seen many times. V usage is TRBV5-1 and J usage is TRBJ2-5; D unclear. Trimming took off 2 bases at V and 1 base at J, with 9 bases between the two ends. The CDR3 consists of 14 residues. From germline, CDR1 is SGHRS and CDR2 YFSETQ. The CDR3 DNA reads as TGCGCCAGCAGCTTAGAACAGCTCCAAGAGACCCAGTACTTC. This gives the protein CASSLEQLQETQYF.

The gene calls are TRBV20-1 and TRBJ1-2; the match to TRBD1 covers 7 bases. CDR1 and CDR2 (germline): DFQATT, SNEGSKA (reference sequence). With V trimmed by 5 bases and J by 7 bases, 13 bases remained unmatched. CDR3 size: 14 residues. The CDR3 reads CSASRTGTGVGYTF. In nucleotides, the CDR3 is TGCAGTGCTTCCCGAACGGGAACAGGGGTTGGCTACACCTTC.

This clonotype occurred a few times. This chain joins TRBV5-1 and TRBJ2-2, with a weak D call TRBD2 (6 bases). The length of the CDR3 is 13 residues. Germline V gene lookup returns CDR1 SGHRS and CDR2 YFSETQ. Trimming took off 7 bases at V and 5 bases at J, with 12 bases between the two ends. This chain's CDR3 is CASRTGGTGELFF. CDR3 DNA: TGCGCCAGCCGGACTGGGGGGACCGGGGAGCTGTTTTTT.

This clonotype was picked up many times. The chain uses TRBV24-1 and TRBJ2-7; D perhaps matches TRBD1 (5 bases). V was trimmed by 5 bases and J by 3 bases, leaving 13 bases between them. The CDR3 extends over 14 amino acids. The germline gives CDR1 KGHDR, CDR2 SFDVKD. DNA of the CDR3: TGTGCCACCAGTGGGAAGGGGTCACACTACGAGCAGTACTTC. Residues: CATSGKGSHYEQYF.

This CDR3 is CASSYNRDRGNYGYTF. Here the CDR3 DNA reads TGTGCCAGCAGTTATAACCGGGACAGGGGAAACTATGGCTACACCTTC. The V call is TRBV28, the J call TRBJ1-2, with 10 bases that match TRBD1. The germline gives CDR1 MDHEN, CDR2 SYDVKM. J was trimmed by 2 bases and V by 4 bases; bases with no gene match: 7. The CDR3 extends over 16 amino acids.

There are a few counts of this clonotype. The chain employs TRBV7-2 and TRBJ1-2; D perhaps matches TRBD1 (6 bases). Germline V lookup: CDR1 SGHTA, CDR2 FQGNSA. V was clipped by 6 bases and J by 3 bases, with 14 bases between them. There are 14 residues in the CDR3. The CDR3 DNA follows: TGTGCCAGCAGATCGGGGGGCTTGGACTATGGCTACACCTTC. It is translated as CASRSGGLDYGYTF. Using reference TRBV7-2 and TRBJ1-2 for the parts outside the CDR3, the full variable domain is GAGVSQSPSNKVTEKGKDVELRCDPISGHTALYWYRQSLGQGLEFLIYFQGNSAPDKSGLPSDRFSAERTGGSVSTLTIQRTQQEDSAVYLCASRSGGLDYGYTFGSGTRLTVV.

This clonotype was picked up many times. The gene calls are TRBV7-2 and TRBJ2-1, with 10 bases matching TRBD2. This CDR3 region has 17 residues. V was pared by 4 bases and J by 6 bases, with 12 bases of the junction left unmatched. In germline, CDR1 is SGHTA, CDR2 FQGNSA. The CDR3: CASSSLTSGRGLNEQFF. The CDR3 region has the DNA TGTGCCAGCAGCTCCCTAACCAGCGGGAGGGGTCTCAATGAGCAGTTCTTC.

The chain employs TRBV15 and TRBJ1-2; D gene ambiguous. The V gene lost 1 base and the J gene lost 4 bases, with 10 bases spanning the gap. The length of the CDR3 is 14 residues. CDR1 and CDR2 (germline): LNHNV, YYDKDF (reference sequence). CDR3 in DNA: TGTGCCACCAGCAGAGGGACGCCAGCCTATGGCTACACCTTC. This translates into CATSRGTPAYGYTF. The entire variable domain, with the rest obtained from reference TRBV15 and TRBJ1-2, is as follows: DAMVIQNPRYQVTQFGKPVTLSCSQTLNHNVMYWYQQKSSQAPKLLFHYYDKDFNNEADTPDNFQSRRPNTSFCFLDIRSPGLGDTAMYLCATSRGTPAYGYTFGSGTRLTVV.

This clonotype has at least ten counts. The chain uses TRBV5-1 and TRBJ2-3, with 10 nucleotides matching TRBD1. V shed 4 bases and J 0 bases; nucleotides not matched to a gene: 2. Germline CDR1 is SGHRS and CDR2 is YFSETQ. The CDR3 spans 15 residues. CDR3 residues: CASSRGQGSTDTQYF. For the CDR3, the DNA is TGCGCCAGCAGCCGGGGACAGGGGAGCACAGATACGCAGTATTTT.

This clonotype was observed many times. The rearrangement uses TRBV4-1 and TRBJ2-7; tentative D call: TRBD2 (6 bases). V was cut by 0 bases and J by 0 bases, with 12 bases left in between. This CDR3 has 16 residues. Germline V gene data show CDR1 as MGHRA and CDR2 as YSYEKL. Here the CDR3 reads CASSQEGGVPSYEQYF. CDR3 in DNA: TGCGCCAGCAGCCAAGAGGGAGGCGTGCCCTCCTACGAGCAGTACTTC.

The chain links TRBV6-4 to TRBJ1-6; 7 bases are a match to TRBD1. Losses at the gene ends were 6 bases for V and 9 bases for J; bases not matched to a gene: 8. This CDR3 has 14 residues. CDR1 and CDR2 from the germline V gene are MRHNA and SNTAGT. CDR3 DNA: TGTGCCAGCAGCGACAGGGATTTCGGTTCACCCCTCCACTTT. Translated: CASSDRDFGSPLHF.

This clonotype was counted a few times. This sequence joins TRBV14 and TRBJ2-2; no clear D gene. This CDR3 contains 14 residues. Germline V gene lookup returns CDR1 SGHDN and CDR2 FVKESK. With 1 base removed from V and 1 base from J, the gap between germline ends came to 4 bases. CDR3 residues: CASSQVRNTGELFF. The CDR3 DNA follows: TGTGCCAGCAGCCAAGTTCGGAACACCGGGGAGCTGTTTTTT.

This clonotype was picked up many times. The chain recombines TRBV6-2 or TRBV6-3 with TRBJ2-3, with D possibly being TRBD2 (5 bases). Trimming stripped 8 bases from V and 5 bases from J, with 14 bases between. The germline V gene has CDR1 MNHEY and CDR2 SVGEGT. CDR3 length equals 13 residues. Here the CDR3 DNA reads TGTGCCAGCCGGACTCCTGGTCGAGATACGCAGTATTTT. Its protein product is CASRTPGRDTQYF.

This clonotype was seen a few times. The chain has TRBV6-4 and TRBJ1-1; D is possibly TRBD1 (5 bases). Per germline, CDR1 MRHNA and CDR2 SNTAGT. The V gene lost 3 bases and the J gene lost 4 bases, with 9 bases spanning the gap. The length of the CDR3 is 13 residues. The CDR3: CASSEQGSTEAFF. The CDR3 coding sequence is TGTGCCAGCAGTGAGCAGGGTAGCACTGAAGCTTTCTTT.

This clonotype occurred once. A much larger clone sits a single nucleotide away, making a read error possible. The genes are TRBV6-1 and TRBJ2-1; D may be TRBD1 or TRBD2 (5 bases each). The CDR3 length is 14 residues. Germline CDR1 is MNHNS and CDR2 is SASEGT. The CDR3 sequence is CASSVATVYNEQCF. CDR3 in DNA: TGTGCCAGCAGTGTAGCGACAGTCTACAATGAGCAGTGCTTC.

This clonotype has at least ten counts. V usage is TRBV5-1 and J usage is TRBJ2-1; 9 nucleotides match TRBD1. From germline, CDR1 is SGHRS and CDR2 YFSETQ. Trimming removed 4 bases from V and 9 bases from J; junction bases left unmatched: 5. CDR3 length: 13 residues. The CDR3 DNA is TGCGCCAGCAGCGTCTTACAGGGGGCTGAGCAGTTCTTC. Translating it yields CASSVLQGAEQFF.

This clonotype showed up just a few times. V and J are TRBV20-1 and TRBJ1-5; 10 bases line up with TRBD1. Germline V gene sequence: CDR1 DFQATT, CDR2 SNEGSKA (reference sequence). V gave up 5 bases and J gave up 6 bases; unmatched junction bases: 1. The CDR3 contains 12 residues. CDR3 nucleotide sequence: TGCAGTGCTGGACAGGGGGGTCAGCCCCAGCATTTT. This codes for CSAGQGGQPQHF.

This clonotype has a count of ten or more. The chain recombines TRBV3-1 with TRBJ2-1, with 11 bases matching TRBD2. The V segment lost 6 bases and the J segment 7 bases; nucleotides outside the gene matches: 17. Germline CDR1 is LGHDT and CDR2 is YNNKEL (reference sequence). The CDR3 length is 18 residues. CDR3 in DNA: TGTGCCAGCAGTGAGAGCCGGAGGGCCTCTAGCGGGAGGAATGAGCAGTTCTTC. Amino acids: CASSESRRASSGRNEQFF.

The chain joins TRBV15 to TRBJ2-1; 7 bases fit TRBD2. V trimming: 1 base; J trimming: 6 bases; junction bases outside the gene matches: 9. This CDR3 is 16 amino acids long. Germline V gene sequence: CDR1 LNHNV, CDR2 YYDKDF (reference sequence). DNA for the CDR3: TGTGCCACCAGCAGAGTGGGCGGGGGAGGGGTCAATGAGCAGTTCTTC. Translated: CATSRVGGGGVNEQFF.

The DNA of the CDR3 is TGTGCCAGCAGTTTATCCGGGACAGGGGGCTATCAGCCCCAGCATTTT. It encodes CASSLSGTGGYQPQHF. The chain combines TRBV28 with TRBJ1-5; 12 bases fit TRBD1. From germline, CDR1 is MDHEN and CDR2 SYDVKM. V dropped 1 base and J dropped 5; count of bases not matched to a gene: 3. This CDR3 spans 16 amino acids.

This chain's CDR3 is CSARDSGASEAFF. CDR3 coding DNA: TGCAGTGCTAGAGATTCAGGGGCCTCTGAAGCTTTCTTT. The chain combines TRBV20-1 with TRBJ1-1; D is perhaps TRBD1 (6 bases). This CDR3 comprises 13 residues. Between the trimmed V and J ends, which lost 0 bases and 6 bases, there was a span of 11 bases. From germline, CDR1 is DFQATT and CDR2 SNEGSKA (reference sequence).

This clonotype has a handful of counts. The V gene is TRBV5-1, the J gene TRBJ1-4, with TRBD1 as a possible D gene (5 bases). V was pared by 8 bases and J by 4 bases, with 12 bases between. The CDR3 spans 13 residues. CDR1 and CDR2 from the germline V gene are SGHRS and YFSETQ. The CDR3 here is CASSTGNNEKLFF. The CDR3 DNA reads TGCGCCAGTAGCACAGGAAATAATGAAAAACTGTTTTTT.

This clonotype has a handful of counts. V is TRBV9 and J is TRBJ1-1; the match to TRBD1 covers 7 bases. Germline values: CDR1 SGDLS, CDR2 YYNGEE. J gave up 1 base and V 3 bases, and 6 bases lay outside the gene matches. This CDR3 region has 15 residues. The CDR3 nucleotides read TGTGCCAGCAGCGGACTGACAGGGAGGAACACTGAAGCTTTCTTT. Translation gives CASSGLTGRNTEAFF.

This clonotype was picked up many times. This chain connects TRBV9 to TRBJ2-7; possible D gene TRBD2, 6 bases. This CDR3 has 16 amino acids. Germline lookup yields CDR1 SGDLS and CDR2 YYNGEE. Trimming pared 3 bases from V and 4 bases from J, leaving 20 bases between. The CDR3 region is CASSAQRVAGRYEQYF. The CDR3 nucleotides read TGTGCCAGCAGCGCACAACGTGTCGCAGGGAGGTACGAGCAGTACTTC.

This clonotype has more than one count but fewer than ten. J is TRBJ1-2 and V is TRBV11-2, with D unclear. The CDR3 loop spans 13 amino acids. Germline loops: CDR1 SGHAT, CDR2 FQNNGV. Trimming removed 1 base from V and 8 bases from J, with 11 bases in between. CDR3 DNA: TGTGCCAGCAGCTTAGGAGAGGGTTGGGGCTACACCTTC. Translation: CASSLGEGWGYTF.

Comments on this clonotype: A much larger clone lies a single base off, so this may be a read error. The chain joins TRBV7-6 to TRBJ2-3, with 11 nucleotides matching TRBD2. J was trimmed by 6 bases and V by 6 bases; bases with no gene match: 11. CDR1 and CDR2 from the germline V gene are SGHVS and FNYEAQ. The CDR3 runs to 16 residues. The CDR3 loop is CASSRLAGRKGDTQYF. The CDR3 region has the DNA TGTGCCAGCAGTAGACTAGCGGGACGGAAGGGCGATACGCAGTATTTT.

As regards this clonotype: A much bigger clone sits one base away, suggesting this may be a read error. The chain couples TRBV6-1 to TRBJ2-5; a possible D gene is TRBD1 (6 bases). CDR1 is MNHNS and CDR2 is SASEGT in the germline V gene. This CDR3 is 13 amino acids long. As DNA, the CDR3 is TGTGCCAGCACGGGCAGGGGCAAAGAGATCCAGTACTTC. Translating gives CASTGRGKEIQYF.